The rows below give T cell receptor beta chains drawn from one sample of a study of blood T cells in healthy people across ages. TCRdb processed the 5' RACE reads anew with MiXCR; each CDR3 protein has one entry. The sample has approximately 1,000,000 distinct CDR3 sequences; less than 50% are singletons. Sequenced: blood. Receptors were obtained from a woman aged 55-75 years in good health. Each CDR3 is given with its conserved first and last residue. The order of the fields is J gene, clone size, D gene, V gene, CDR3 DNA, CDR3 protein. D genes are given only for firm matches. Clone size is given for some rows only: seen once, a few or many times, or a class if the clone is expanded.

TRBJ2-7 few . TRBV12-3/TRBV12-4 TGTGCCAGCACCCTAGGGGCCCCCGCCTACGAGCAGTACTTC CASTLGAPAYEQYF
TRBJ2-1 . . TRBV12-3/TRBV12-4 TGTGCCAGCAGTTTACGGGGGAACTACAATGAGCAGTTCTTC CASSLRGNYNEQFF
TRBJ2-5 . . TRBV20-1 TGCAGTGCTAGAATCCCGACCCGGGCCAAAGAGACCCAGTACTTC CSARIPTRAKETQYF
TRBJ1-5 . . TRBV28 TGTGCCATCAGTCCGGAGGTTGGGTCTCAGCCCCAGCATTTT CAISPEVGSQPQHF
TRBJ2-1 many . TRBV5-1 TGCGCCAGCAGCTTGCTAGTTTCGCGTGACAATGAGCAGTTCTTC CASSLLVSRDNEQFF
TRBJ2-1 . TRBD2 TRBV5-1 TGCGCCAGCAGCTTGACTAGCGGGAGTGAGCAGTTCTTC CASSLTSGSEQFF
TRBJ2-7 few . TRBV20-1 TGCAGTGCTGCCGGTGAGGGCGGGTACGAGCAGTACTTC CSAAGEGGYEQYF
TRBJ2-1 few . TRBV20-1 TGCAGTGTCGGTGGGGTCCTTGGGAATGAGCAGTTCTTC CSVGGVLGNEQFF
TRBJ2-7 . . TRBV5-6 TGTGCCAGCAGCCCGATCCCTGGGACACCAACCTACGAGCAGTACTTC CASSPIPGTPTYEQYF
TRBJ1-2 . . TRBV6-5 TGTGCCAGCAGTTACGCTTATAAGGGGAAGAAAGCTAACTATGGCTACACCTTC CASSYAYKGKKANYGYTF
TRBJ1-1 . . TRBV29-1 TGCAGCGTGCACAGGGAGGCGGGTGGCACTGAAGCTTTCTTT CSVHREAGGTEAFF
TRBJ2-5 . . TRBV6-2/TRBV6-3 TGTGCCACCGGACCTGCTGGAATTCAAGAGACCCAGTACTTC CATGPAGIQETQYF
TRBJ2-7 . . TRBV10-3 TGTGCCATCAGTGAACAGGGACTTTACGAGCAGTACTTC CAISEQGLYEQYF
TRBJ2-1 few TRBD2 TRBV12-3/TRBV12-4 TGTGCCAGCAGTTTGAGAGGTAGCGGGAACCGCGGTTACAATGAGCAGTTCTTC CASSLRGSGNRGYNEQFF
TRBJ1-1 few . TRBV29-1 TGCAGCGTGGGGACTTACACTGAAGCTTTCTTT CSVGTYTEAFF
TRBJ2-7 . TRBD1 TRBV10-3 TGTGCCATCAGTGCCGCAGGGGGCATGAAGGCCGAGCAGTACTTC CAISAAGGMKAEQYF
TRBJ2-5 few . TRBV7-9 TGTGCCAGCAGCCGGAGCGTGGGGGTTCAAGAGACCCAGTACTTC CASSRSVGVQETQYF
TRBJ2-5 many . TRBV20-1 TGCAGTCCTAGGGAAGGCGAGACCCAGTACTTC CSPREGETQYF
TRBJ2-5 . TRBD1 TRBV6-4 TGTGCCAGCTGTGACGACCGACCCGAAGGGGGCTCGGAGACCCAGTACTTC CASCDDRPEGGSETQYF
TRBJ1-1 few TRBD1 TRBV11-2 TGTGCCAGCAGCTTCGACCGGACAGGGGGTCATAACACTGAAGCTTTCTTT CASSFDRTGGHNTEAFF
TRBJ2-4 many . TRBV20-1 TGCAGTGCCAGCACAGGACGGGACAAAAACATTCAGTACTTC CSASTGRDKNIQYF
TRBJ2-7 . . TRBV29-1 TGCAGCGTTGGGGTGGGGCAGGGTCAGCAGTACTTC CSVGVGQGQQYF
TRBJ2-1 . TRBD2 TRBV3-1 TGTGCCAGCAGCCAGAGGGGTAGCGGGAGATATGAGCAGTTCTTC CASSQRGSGRYEQFF
TRBJ1-1 . TRBD1 TRBV30 TGTGCCTGGAGTGCGACAGGGGGCAACACTGAAGCTTTCTTT CAWSATGGNTEAFF
TRBJ2-7 . . TRBV3-1 TGTGCCAGCAAAGGCTCGAGCTCCTACGAGCAGTACTTC CASKGSSSYEQYF
TRBJ1-1 few . TRBV29-1 TGCAGCGTTGATTTTTATGGAGGGGAGGCTGAAGCTTTCTTT CSVDFYGGEAEAFF
TRBJ1-4 few . TRBV9 TGTGCCAGCAGCGCCGGAGAAGCAACTAATGAAAAACTGTTTTTT CASSAGEATNEKLFF
TRBJ2-4 . TRBD2 TRBV7-8 TGTGCCAGCAGCCCCCCCCCGGGACTAGCGGGATACAACAAAAACATTCAGTACTTC CASSPPPGLAGYNKNIQYF
TRBJ2-1 . TRBD2 TRBV27 TGTGCCAGCAGTTCGGTATTAGCGGGATACAATGAGCAGTTCTTC CASSSVLAGYNEQFF
TRBJ2-7 . . TRBV27 TGTGCCAGCAGTTTCCAAGGGCCGGGAATGAGCTCCTACGAGCAGTACTTC CASSFQGPGMSSYEQYF
TRBJ2-7 few TRBD1 TRBV7-3 TGTGCCAGCAGCTTAACAGGACAGGGAAAACACGAGCAGTACTTC CASSLTGQGKHEQYF
TRBJ2-4 few TRBD2 TRBV12-3/TRBV12-4 TGTGCCAGCTGGGCGGGGGGGGTTCAGTACTTC CASWAGGVQYF
TRBJ2-3 . TRBD1 TRBV7-2 TGTGCCAGCAGCTTGGCCGGGACAGGGGTTCCAGGTACGCAGTATTTT CASSLAGTGVPGTQYF
TRBJ1-2 . TRBD1 TRBV27 TGTGCCAGCAGTTGGGGTGGACAGGGGAGGTACTATGGCTACACCTTC CASSWGGQGRYYGYTF
TRBJ1-5 many TRBD1 TRBV12-3/TRBV12-4 TGTGCCAGCAAATCCTCGGACAGGTTGGTTCAGCCCCAGCATTTT CASKSSDRLVQPQHF
TRBJ1-5 . . TRBV3-1 TGTGCCAGCAGCCACAGAGGGGTGGGGAGTCAGCCCCAGCATTTT CASSHRGVGSQPQHF
TRBJ1-6 . . TRBV20-1 TGCAGTGCCAAGGACATTAAAGTGCCTGACTCCTATAATTCACCCCTCCACTTT CSAKDIKVPDSYNSPLHF
TRBJ2-3 . TRBD2 TRBV7-2 TGTGCCAGCAGCCCTAGCCAACTAGCGGGAACAGATACGCAGTATTTT CASSPSQLAGTDTQYF
TRBJ2-1 few TRBD2 TRBV24-1 TGTGCCACCAGTGACCCGGGACTAGCGGGGAAAAATGAGCAGTTCTTC CATSDPGLAGKNEQFF
TRBJ2-4 . TRBD1 TRBV27 TGTGCCAGCAGTTTAGGGACAGGTGGGAAAAACATTCAGTACTTC CASSLGTGGKNIQYF
TRBJ1-2 many . TRBV3-1 TGTGCCAGCAGTTCTTTATATGGCTACACCTTC CASSSLYGYTF
TRBJ2-1 many TRBD2 TRBV7-8 TGTGCCAGCAGCTCTCGACTAGCGGGAGGGGGCAATGAGCAGTTCTTC CASSSRLAGGGNEQFF
TRBJ1-2 . TRBD1 TRBV15 TGTGCCACCAGCAGAGCGAGGACAGGGAGGGACTATGGCTACACCTTC CATSRARTGRDYGYTF
TRBJ1-4 . . TRBV6-5 TGTGCCAGCAGTTACGGGTGGGCCAGAACTAATGAAAAACTGTTTTTT CASSYGWARTNEKLFF
TRBJ2-1 few TRBD1 TRBV10-2 TGCGCCAGCAGTATACAGGGGGAGCAGTTCTTC CASSIQGEQFF